The 32 T cell receptor beta chains below come from one sample, sequenced in a study of cytomegalovirus exposure and HLA in healthy donors. Both 60 Vbeta primers and 13 Jbeta primers went into the PCR. Produced via immunoSEQ multiplex PCR; TCRdb's table is partial and in-frame only. Among fewer than 120,000 clones listed, approximately 86% were seen once. Sequenced input: PBMCs. Every receptor here comes from a middle-aged man in good health and CMV-seronegative.

The rearrangement joins TRBV2 to TRBJ2-2, with 8 positions matching TRBD1. The CDR3 has 19 residues. Germline V gene lookup returns CDR1 SNHLY and CDR2 FYNNEI. The V gene end was trimmed by 2 bases and the J gene end by 6 bases; junction bases not matched to a gene: 17. In nucleotides, the CDR3 is TGTGCCAGCAGTGAACGAACGCGGACAGGGACCCTGGTGGCCGGGGAGCTGTTTTTT. Amino acid sequence: CASSERTRTGTLVAGELFF. Full variable domain (missing parts from reference TRBV2 and TRBJ2-2): EPEVTQTPSHQVTQMGQEVILRCVPISNHLYFYWYRQILGQKVEFLVSFYNNEISEKSEIFDDQFSVERPDGSNFTLKIRSTKLEDSAMYFCASSERTRTGTLVAGELFFGEGSRLTVL.

This sequence joins TRBV5-6 and TRBJ2-2; D not certain. This CDR3 is built from 14 residues. The V end lost 0 bases, the J end lost 4 bases, and 7 bases lay between the germline ends. Germline V CDR1 and CDR2: SGHDT, YYEEEE. The CDR3 loop is CASSLGLATGELFF. CDR3 nucleotide sequence: TGTGCCAGCAGCTTGGGACTGGCCACCGGGGAGCTGTTTTTT.

The V call is TRBV27, the J call TRBJ1-1; D is perhaps TRBD1 (5 bases). The ends were cut back, 2 bases at V and 2 bases at J, with 9 bases in the middle. The CDR3 runs to 14 residues. Germline V gene data show CDR1 as MNHEY and CDR2 as SMNVEV (reference sequence). The CDR3 DNA is TGTGCCAGCAGTTTAAACGGGGGAAACACTGAAGCTTTCTTT. It codes for CASSLNGGNTEAFF.

The CDR3 here is CAIRRGGDTDTQYF. CDR3 bases: TGTGCCATACGACGCGGGGGGGATACAGATACGCAGTATTTT. The chain uses TRBV10-3 and TRBJ2-3; 9 nucleotides align to TRBD2. J lost 3 bases, V lost 9 bases, and 7 bases had no gene match. The CDR3 runs to 14 residues. Germline V gives CDR1 ENHRY, CDR2 SYGVKD.

This clone was recorded once. The V gene is TRBV25-1, the J gene TRBJ2-3, with 11 nucleotides matching TRBD2. This CDR3 has 16 residues. Germline-derived CDR1 and CDR2 are MGHDK and SYGVNS. V was clipped by 2 bases and J by 2 bases; unmatched bases: 3. CDR3 DNA sequence: TGTGCCAGCAGTGAACTAGCGGGGGGCCCCACAGATACGCAGTATTTT. Its protein is CASSELAGGPTDTQYF.

Concerning this clone itself: An end of the junction differs from the germline gene, which may be a read error. The rearrangement joins TRBV14 to TRBJ2-7; D gene uncertain. Germline V gives CDR1 SGHDN, CDR2 FVKESK. The CDR3 runs 11 residues. CDR3 sequence reads: CASSPFSLAHF. CDR3 coding DNA: TGTGCCAGCAGCCCTTTTTCCCTTGCGCACTTC.

This clone was counted once. The chain employs TRBV2 and TRBJ1-5, with 8 positions matching TRBD1. CDR3 length: 15 residues. The J segment lost 4 bases and the V segment lost 4 bases, leaving 6 bases of the junction unmatched. Per the germline V gene, CDR1 is SNHLY and CDR2 is FYNNEI. The chain's CDR3 is CASSGGTGGNQPQHF. The CDR3 bases are TGTGCCAGCAGTGGTGGGACAGGCGGAAATCAGCCCCAGCATTTT.

This rearrangement joins TRBV18 to TRBJ2-7, with 11 bases identical to TRBD1. There are 14 residues in the CDR3. V lost 3 bases and J lost 5; bases outside the gene matches: 3. Germline lookup yields CDR1 KGHSH and CDR2 LQKENI. This CDR3 reads CASSPDRGRDEQYF. CDR3 sequence (DNA): TGTGCCAGCTCACCGGACAGGGGGCGGGACGAGCAGTACTTC.

The rearrangement uses TRBV14 and TRBJ1-1; TRBD1 aligns across 10 bases. The trim removed 3 bases at V and 0 bases at J, leaving 4 bases unmatched. CDR1 is SGHDN and CDR2 is FVKESK in the germline V gene. The CDR3 loop spans 16 amino acids. The chain's CDR3 is CASSQQDRGMNTEAFF. The CDR3 DNA follows: TGTGCCAGCAGCCAGCAGGACAGGGGGATGAACACTGAAGCTTTCTTT.

This chain links TRBV28 with TRBJ1-2; possibly TRBD1 for D (6 bases). This CDR3 has 14 residues. Trimming took 7 bases from V and 4 from J, leaving 16 bases between them. Germline V gene lookup returns CDR1 MDHEN and CDR2 SYDVKM. The CDR3: CASTPPGEVYGYTF. Here the CDR3 DNA reads TGTGCCAGCACCCCTCCAGGGGAAGTCTATGGCTACACCTTC.

V and J are TRBV29-1 and TRBJ2-7; the D gene is possibly TRBD2 (6 bases). The V end lost 4 bases, the J end lost 4 bases, and 14 bases lay between the germline ends. Germline assignment: CDR1 SQVTM and CDR2 ANQGSEA. The CDR3 runs 13 residues. The CDR3 is CSVVVNAGYEQYF. As DNA, the CDR3 is TGCAGCGTTGTGGTCAACGCGGGGTACGAGCAGTACTTC.

V gene TRBV28 combines with J gene TRBJ1-3; the D is unclear. The V end lost 6 bases, the J end lost 9 bases, and 12 bases lay between the germline ends. Germline V gene lookup returns CDR1 MDHEN and CDR2 SYDVKM. The CDR3 has 12 residues. The CDR3, as DNA: TGTGCCAGCAGCGACACCATGGGCACCATATATTTT. Encoded protein: CASSDTMGTIYF.

The V and J genes are TRBV12-5 and TRBJ1-2; D is possibly TRBD1 (5 bases). The V end was cut by 6 bases, the J end by 5 bases, with 16 bases between. Germline V gene sequence: CDR1 LGHNT, CDR2 FRNRAP. This CDR3 is 14 amino acids long. The CDR3 DNA reads TGTGCTAGTGGCCCCGGGGGTGGGCTATATGGCTACACCTTC. This codes for CASGPGGGLYGYTF. Full variable domain (remainder filled in from reference TRBV12-5 and TRBJ1-2): DARVTQTPRHKVTEMGQEVTMRCQPILGHNTVFWYRQTMMQGLELLAYFRNRAPLDDSGMPKDRFSAEMPDATLATLKIQPSEPRDSAVYFCASGPGGGLYGYTFGSGTRLTVV.

V usage is TRBV5-5 and J usage is TRBJ1-4; 9 bases are shared with TRBD1. The CDR3 extends over 16 amino acids. CDR1 and CDR2 (germline): SGHKS, YYEKEE (reference sequence). Trimming cost V 2 bases and J 8 bases; bases outside gene matches: 10. The DNA for the CDR3 is TGTGCCAGCAGCTTAGCTCCGGGACAGGGTGTCGAAAAACTGTTTTTT. Amino acids: CASSLAPGQGVEKLFF.

The CDR3 region is CASCRDSINYGYTF. The DNA for the CDR3 is TGTGCCTCATGCCGGGACAGCATTAACTATGGCTACACCTTC. The genes are TRBV19 and TRBJ1-2; 7 bases line up with TRBD1. Trimming removed 11 bases from V and 1 base from J; junction bases left unmatched: 10. The germline V gene encodes CDR1 LNHDA and CDR2 SQIVND (reference sequence). This CDR3 is built from 14 residues.

The CDR3 region is CASSSQGPNYGYTF. CDR3 coding DNA: TGTGCCAGTAGTAGCCAGGGGCCTAACTATGGCTACACCTTC. The chain links TRBV19 to TRBJ1-2; tentative D call: TRBD1 (6 bases). This CDR3 spans 14 amino acids. Germline loops: CDR1 LNHDA, CDR2 SQIVND (reference sequence). V was cut by 4 bases and J by 0 bases, with 9 bases left in between. Using reference TRBV19 and TRBJ1-2 for the parts outside the CDR3, the full variable domain is DGGITQSPKYLFRKEGQNVTLSCEQNLNHDAMYWYRQDPGQGLRLIYYSQIVNDFQKGDIAEGYSVSREKKESFPLTVTSAQKNPTAFYLCASSSQGPNYGYTFGSGTRLTVV.

This clone was counted once. The rearrangement links TRBV6-5 to TRBJ2-7; no reliable D call. V was clipped by 2 bases and J by 2 bases, with 13 bases between them. The CDR3 is 15 amino acids. The germline V gene has CDR1 MNHEY and CDR2 SVGAGI. CDR3 DNA sequence: TGTGCCAGCAGTTACACGCACAGAGTGGCCTACGAGCAGTACTTC. It yields the protein CASSYTHRVAYEQYF.

V and J are TRBV2 and TRBJ2-3, with 12 bases fitting TRBD2. Germline V gives CDR1 SNHLY, CDR2 FYNNEI. The CDR3 covers 15 residues. After removal of 2 bases from V and 5 bases from J, the junction contained 2 bases not matched to a gene. In nucleotides, the CDR3 is TGTGCCAGCAGTGAACTAGCGGGGGGGCAAGATACGCAGTATTTT. It yields the protein CASSELAGGQDTQYF.

A word on this clone: Other DNA sequences from this sample encode an identical CDR3 as well. V and J are TRBV5-1 and TRBJ2-3; the D gene is possibly TRBD2 (6 bases). From germline, CDR1 is SGHRS and CDR2 YFSETQ. V shed 1 base and J shed 0 bases, with 6 bases lying between them. The CDR3 extends over 14 amino acids. The CDR3 is CASSLSGSTDTQYF. The CDR3 DNA is TGCGCCAGCAGCTTGAGCGGGAGCACAGATACGCAGTATTTT.

This chain uses TRBV5-1 with TRBJ1-3, with D possibly matching TRBD1 (5 bases). This CDR3 is 14 amino acids long. Per the germline V gene, CDR1 is SGHRS and CDR2 is YFSETQ. Trimming removed 7 bases at V and 0 bases at J, with 11 bases between. CDR3 sequence (DNA): TGCGCCAGCGGCCAAGGGGACTCTGGAAACACCATATATTTT. This encodes CASGQGDSGNTIYF.

This chain joins TRBV5-4 and TRBJ2-2, with unresolved D. The V end was cut by 4 bases, the J end by 8 bases, with 12 bases between. In germline, CDR1 is SGHNT, CDR2 YYREEE (reference sequence). This CDR3 is built from 13 residues. The chain's CDR3 is CASSGPQDGELFF. CDR3 in DNA: TGTGCCAGCAGCGGCCCTCAGGATGGGGAGCTGTTTTTT.

The V and J genes are TRBV7-6 and TRBJ1-4; D gene uncertain. The CDR3 runs 15 residues. CDR1 and CDR2 from the germline V gene are SGHVS and FNYEAQ. V gave up 5 bases and J gave up 6 bases, with 16 bases separating them. In DNA, the CDR3 is TGTGCCAGCAGCCCCCGTCCGGACTCTTATGAAAAACTGTTTTTT. It codes for CASSPRPDSYEKLFF.

The chain is built from TRBV9 and TRBJ1-2; perhaps TRBD1 as D (5 bases). The CDR3 loop spans 15 amino acids. The V end was cut by 1 base, the J end by 6 bases, with 16 bases between. Germline V gives CDR1 SGDLS, CDR2 YYNGEE. The CDR3: CASSVSRQGYHGYTF. In nucleotides, the CDR3 is TGTGCCAGCAGCGTATCTCGCCAGGGTTACCATGGCTACACCTTC.

V usage is TRBV19 and J usage is TRBJ1-2, with unresolved D. CDR3 length equals 14 residues. V lost 3 bases and J lost 4, with 12 bases in between. The germline V gene encodes CDR1 LNHDA and CDR2 SQIVND (reference sequence). This CDR3 reads CASSILAGSYGYTF. CDR3 nucleotides: TGTGCCAGTAGTATCCTCGCAGGCTCCTATGGCTACACCTTC.

The J gene is TRBJ2-7, the V gene TRBV6-6, with TRBD1 as a possible D gene (6 bases). V shed 0 bases and J shed 5 bases, with 11 bases lying between them. The CDR3 is 14 residues long. Germline assignment: CDR1 MNHNY and CDR2 SVGAGI (reference sequence). CDR3 coding DNA: TGTGCCAGCAGTTACTCTGGGGGCCCCCACGAGCAGTACTTC. The encoded protein is CASSYSGGPHEQYF.

This chain uses TRBV6-4 with TRBJ2-3; the match to TRBD2 covers 8 bases. Germline lookup yields CDR1 MRHNA and CDR2 SNTAGT. The CDR3 length is 16 residues. V dropped 5 bases and J dropped 2; count of bases not matched to a gene: 9. CDR3 loop: CASSYESGGTTDTQYF. DNA of the CDR3: TGTGCCAGCAGTTACGAAAGCGGGGGAACCACAGATACGCAGTATTTT.

This chain links TRBV5-4 with TRBJ2-1, with a possible D match to TRBD2 (6 bases). The CDR3 is 13 residues long. Per germline, CDR1 SGHNT and CDR2 YYREEE (reference sequence). V was trimmed by 4 bases and J by 7 bases, leaving 12 bases between them. Here the CDR3 DNA reads TGTGCCAGCAGCACGACTAGTAAGAATGAGCAGTTCTTC. Translating it yields CASSTTSKNEQFF. Supplemented by reference TRBV5-4 and TRBJ2-1, the full variable domain reads ETGVTQSPTHLIKTRGQQVTLRCSSQSGHNTVSWYQQALGQGPQFIFQYYREEENGRGNFPPRFSGLQFPNYSSELNVNALELDDSALYLCASSTTSKNEQFFGPGTRLTVL.

V gene TRBV2 combines with J gene TRBJ1-6, with D uncertain. The CDR3 totals 11 residues. Trimming left V 2 bases short and J 15 bases short, with 8 bases between. The germline V gene encodes CDR1 SNHLY and CDR2 FYNNEI. The chain's CDR3 is CASSESIYLHF. CDR3 sequence (DNA): TGTGCCAGCAGTGAATCTATCTACCTCCACTTT.

The CDR3 DNA follows: TGCGCCAGCAGAGAGGGGGTCCTCTACGAGCAGTACTTC. Amino acid sequence: CASREGVLYEQYF. V usage is TRBV5-1 and J usage is TRBJ2-7; possible D gene TRBD1, 6 bases. CDR1 is SGHRS, CDR2 YFSETQ, per germline. The CDR3 length is 13 residues. Trimming shortened V by 5 bases and J by 3 bases, and 12 bases separated the two germline ends.

This clone came up once. This rearrangement joins TRBV10-1 to TRBJ2-5, with TRBD2 identical over 10 bases. Germline V gene data show CDR1 as WNHNN and CDR2 as SYGVQD (reference sequence). This CDR3 region has 15 residues. Trimming at V came to 0 bases and at J to 3 bases, leaving 1 base not matched to a gene. The CDR3 is CASSESSGGKETQYF. The CDR3 DNA is TGCGCCAGCAGTGAGTCTAGCGGGGGGAAAGAGACCCAGTACTTC.

This clone appeared a single time. DNA of the CDR3: TGTGCCAGCAGTTCCGGGGAAAACTATGGCTACACCTTC. Its protein product is CASSSGENYGYTF. The V gene is TRBV6-5, the J gene TRBJ1-2; D ambiguous. Looked up from germline, CDR1 is MNHEY and CDR2 is SVGAGI. Trimming shortened V by 4 bases and J by 2 bases, and 8 bases separated the two germline ends. The CDR3 consists of 13 residues.

This clone was seen just once. This chain joins TRBV6-5 and TRBJ2-3; TRBD2 matches 7 bases. The CDR3 contains 15 residues. Germline loops: CDR1 MNHEY, CDR2 SVGAGI. The V gene end was trimmed by 6 bases and the J gene end by 2 bases; junction bases not matched to a gene: 8. The CDR3 region is CASRRDYRNTDTQYF. The CDR3 DNA sequence: TGTGCCAGCAGACGGGACTACCGAAACACAGATACGCAGTATTTT.